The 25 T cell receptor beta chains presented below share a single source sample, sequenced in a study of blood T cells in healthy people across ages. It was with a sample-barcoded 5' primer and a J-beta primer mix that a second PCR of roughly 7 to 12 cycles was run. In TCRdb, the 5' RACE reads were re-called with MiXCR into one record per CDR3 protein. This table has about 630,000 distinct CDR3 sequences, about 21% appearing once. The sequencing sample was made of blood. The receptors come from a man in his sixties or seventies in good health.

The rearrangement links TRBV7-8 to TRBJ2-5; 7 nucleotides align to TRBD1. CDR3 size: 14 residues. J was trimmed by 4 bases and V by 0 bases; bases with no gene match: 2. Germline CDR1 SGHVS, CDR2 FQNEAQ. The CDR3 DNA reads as TGTGCCAGCAGCTTAGCGACAGGGCTAGAGACCCAGTACTTC. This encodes CASSLATGLETQYF.

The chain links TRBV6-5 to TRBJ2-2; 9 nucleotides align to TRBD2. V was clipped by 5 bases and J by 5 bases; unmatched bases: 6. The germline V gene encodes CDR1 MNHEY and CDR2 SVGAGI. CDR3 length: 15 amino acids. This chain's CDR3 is CASSLSGSFTGELFF. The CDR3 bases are TGTGCCAGCAGTCTTAGCGGGAGTTTTACCGGGGAGCTGTTTTTT.

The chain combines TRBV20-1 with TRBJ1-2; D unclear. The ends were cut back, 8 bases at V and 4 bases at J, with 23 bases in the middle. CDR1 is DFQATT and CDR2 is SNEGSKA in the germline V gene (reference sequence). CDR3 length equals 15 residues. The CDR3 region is CSSPLRGLEGYGYTF. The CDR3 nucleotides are TGCAGTTCCCCCCTCCGGGGTTTAGAAGGCTATGGCTACACCTTC.

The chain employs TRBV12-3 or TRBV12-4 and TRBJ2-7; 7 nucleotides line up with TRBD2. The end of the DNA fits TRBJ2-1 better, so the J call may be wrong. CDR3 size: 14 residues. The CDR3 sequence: CASSFRGGSDEQFF. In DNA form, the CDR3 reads TGTGCCAGCAGTTTTAGGGGCGGGAGTGATGAGCAGTTCTTC.

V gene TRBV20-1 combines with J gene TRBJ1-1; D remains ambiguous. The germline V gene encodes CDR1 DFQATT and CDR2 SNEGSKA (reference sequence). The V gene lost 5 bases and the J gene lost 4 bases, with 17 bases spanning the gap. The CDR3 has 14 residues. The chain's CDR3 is CSAQKRGWTTEAFF. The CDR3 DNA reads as TGCAGTGCTCAGAAGCGGGGATGGACCACTGAAGCTTTCTTT.

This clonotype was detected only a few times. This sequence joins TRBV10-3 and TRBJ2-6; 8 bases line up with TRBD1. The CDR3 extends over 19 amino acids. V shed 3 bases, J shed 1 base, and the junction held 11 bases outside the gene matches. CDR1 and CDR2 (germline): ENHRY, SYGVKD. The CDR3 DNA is TGTGCCATCAGTGAATTGGGGACAGGTAGTAGATCTGGGGCCAACGTCCTGACTTTC. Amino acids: CAISELGTGSRSGANVLTF.

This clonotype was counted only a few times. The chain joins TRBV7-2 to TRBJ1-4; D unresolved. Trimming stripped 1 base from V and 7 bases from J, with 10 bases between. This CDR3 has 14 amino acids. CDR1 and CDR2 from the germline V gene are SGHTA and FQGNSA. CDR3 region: CASSLGGLGEKLFF. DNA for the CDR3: TGTGCCAGCAGCTTAGGAGGATTGGGTGAAAAACTGTTTTTT.

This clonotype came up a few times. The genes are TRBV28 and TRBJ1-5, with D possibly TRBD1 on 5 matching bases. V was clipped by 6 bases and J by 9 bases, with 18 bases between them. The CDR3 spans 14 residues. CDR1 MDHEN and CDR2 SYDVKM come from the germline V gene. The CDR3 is CASSLGLAIGPQHF. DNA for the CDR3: TGTGCCAGCAGCTTGGGACTAGCGATCGGGCCCCAGCATTTT.

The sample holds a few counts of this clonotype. DNA for the CDR3: TGTGCCAGCAGTGATTATTGGCGGGAACAAGAGACCCAGTACTTC. This gives the protein CASSDYWREQETQYF. The V gene is TRBV6-1, the J gene TRBJ2-5; possible D gene TRBD2, 6 bases. The CDR3 covers 15 residues. Trimming took 3 bases from V and 2 from J, leaving 13 bases between them. The V gene's germline CDR1 is MNHNS and CDR2 SASEGT.

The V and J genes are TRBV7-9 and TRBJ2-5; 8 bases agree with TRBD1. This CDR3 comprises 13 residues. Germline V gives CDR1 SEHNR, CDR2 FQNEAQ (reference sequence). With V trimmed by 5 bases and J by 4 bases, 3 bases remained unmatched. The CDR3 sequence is CASSVDRGETQYF. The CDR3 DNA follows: TGTGCCAGCAGCGTCGACAGGGGAGAGACCCAGTACTTC.

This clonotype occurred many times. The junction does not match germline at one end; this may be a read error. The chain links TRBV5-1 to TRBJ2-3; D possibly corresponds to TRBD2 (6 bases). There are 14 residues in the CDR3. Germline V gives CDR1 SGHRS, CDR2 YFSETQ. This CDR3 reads CASSLAASTDTQYF. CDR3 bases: TGTGCCAGCAGCTTAGCGGCCAGCACAGATACGCAGTATTTT.

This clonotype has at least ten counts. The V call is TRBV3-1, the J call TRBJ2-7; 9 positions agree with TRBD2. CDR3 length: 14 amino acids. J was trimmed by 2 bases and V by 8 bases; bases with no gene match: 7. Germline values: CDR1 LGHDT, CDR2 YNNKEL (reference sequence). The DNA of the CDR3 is TGTGCCAGCTCCGCGCTAGCGGGACCCTACGAGCAGTACTTC. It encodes CASSALAGPYEQYF.

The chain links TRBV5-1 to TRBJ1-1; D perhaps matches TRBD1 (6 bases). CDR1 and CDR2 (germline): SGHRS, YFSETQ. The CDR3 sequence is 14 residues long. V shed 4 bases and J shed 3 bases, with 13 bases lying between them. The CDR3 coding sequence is TGCGCCAGCAGCCCGACAGGTATGGACACTGAAGCTTTCTTT. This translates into CASSPTGMDTEAFF. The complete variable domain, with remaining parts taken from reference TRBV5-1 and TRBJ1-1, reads KAGVTQTPRYLIKTRGQQVTLSCSPISGHRSVSWYQQTPGQGLQFLFEYFSETQRNKGNFPGRFSGRQFSNSRSEMNVSTLELGDSALYLCASSPTGMDTEAFFGQGTRLTVV.

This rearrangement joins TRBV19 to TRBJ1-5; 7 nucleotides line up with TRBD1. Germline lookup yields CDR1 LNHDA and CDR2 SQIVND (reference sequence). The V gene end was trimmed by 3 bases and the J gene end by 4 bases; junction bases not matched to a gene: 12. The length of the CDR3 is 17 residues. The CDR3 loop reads CASSMYRDRQKNQPQHF. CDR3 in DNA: TGTGCCAGTAGTATGTACCGGGACAGACAGAAGAATCAGCCCCAGCATTTT.

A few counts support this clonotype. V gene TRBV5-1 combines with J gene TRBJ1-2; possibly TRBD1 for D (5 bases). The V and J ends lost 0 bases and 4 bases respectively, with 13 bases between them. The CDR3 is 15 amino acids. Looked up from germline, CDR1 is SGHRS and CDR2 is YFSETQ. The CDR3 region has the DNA TGCGCCAGCAGCTTGGGGGGCCAGGGAGTCTATGGCTACACCTTC. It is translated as CASSLGGQGVYGYTF.

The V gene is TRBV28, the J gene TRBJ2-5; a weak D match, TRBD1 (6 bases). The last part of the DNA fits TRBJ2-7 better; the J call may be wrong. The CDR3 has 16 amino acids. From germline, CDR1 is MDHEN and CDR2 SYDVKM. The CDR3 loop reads CASSSPSLGDKREQYF. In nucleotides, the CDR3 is TGTGCCAGCAGTTCGCCGAGCCTAGGGGACAAGCGCGAGCAGTACTTC.

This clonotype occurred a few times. CDR3 nucleotides: TGTGCCAGCAGTGACCCTGGCGCCCAAGAGACCCAGTACTTC. It translates to CASSDPGAQETQYF. The chain is built from TRBV25-1 and TRBJ2-5; D unclear. V was shortened by 3 bases and J by 1 base, with 9 bases between the two germline ends. The CDR3 runs to 14 residues. Looked up from germline, CDR1 is MGHDK and CDR2 is SYGVNS.

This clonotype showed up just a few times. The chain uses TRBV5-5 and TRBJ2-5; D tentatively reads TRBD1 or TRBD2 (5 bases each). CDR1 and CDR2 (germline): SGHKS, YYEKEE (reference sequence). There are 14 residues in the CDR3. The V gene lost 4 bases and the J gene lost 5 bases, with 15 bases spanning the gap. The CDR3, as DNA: TGTGCCAGCAGCCCTGGGGGTGGGCGCGAGACCCAGTACTTC. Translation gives CASSPGGGRETQYF. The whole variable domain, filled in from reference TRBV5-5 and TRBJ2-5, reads DAGVTQSPTHLIKTRGQQVTLRCSPISGHKSVSWYQQVLGQGPQFIFQYYEKEERGRGNFPDRFSARQFPNYSSELNVNALLLGDSALYLCASSPGGGRETQYFGPGTRLLVL.

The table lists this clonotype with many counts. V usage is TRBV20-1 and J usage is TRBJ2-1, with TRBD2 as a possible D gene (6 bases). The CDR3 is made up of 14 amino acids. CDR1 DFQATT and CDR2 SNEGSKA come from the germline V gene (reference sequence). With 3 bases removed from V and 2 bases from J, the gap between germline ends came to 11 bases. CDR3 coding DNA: TGCAGTGCTAGCGTTAGCGGTCCCTACAATGAGCAGTTCTTC. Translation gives CSASVSGPYNEQFF.

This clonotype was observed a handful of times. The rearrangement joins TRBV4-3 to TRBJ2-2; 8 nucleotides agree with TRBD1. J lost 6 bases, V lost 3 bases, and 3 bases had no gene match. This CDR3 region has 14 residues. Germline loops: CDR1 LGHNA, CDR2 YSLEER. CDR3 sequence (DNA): TGCGCCAGCAGCCAGGCACAGGGGGCCGGGGAGCTGTTTTTT. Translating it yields CASSQAQGAGELFF.

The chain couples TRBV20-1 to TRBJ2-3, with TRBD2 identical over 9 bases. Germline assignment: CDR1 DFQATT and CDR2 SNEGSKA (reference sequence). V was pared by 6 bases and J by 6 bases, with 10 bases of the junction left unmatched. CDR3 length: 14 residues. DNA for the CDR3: TGCAGTGCCCCTCTAGCGGGGCCGCAGGATACGCAGTATTTT. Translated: CSAPLAGPQDTQYF.

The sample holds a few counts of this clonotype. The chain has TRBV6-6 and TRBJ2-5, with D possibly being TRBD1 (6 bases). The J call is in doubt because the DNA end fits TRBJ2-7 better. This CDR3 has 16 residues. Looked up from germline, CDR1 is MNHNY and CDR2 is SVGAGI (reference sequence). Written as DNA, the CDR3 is TGTGCCAGCACCGTGACAGGAAAGCCCTTTTCCTACGAGCAGTACTTC. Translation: CASTVTGKPFSYEQYF.

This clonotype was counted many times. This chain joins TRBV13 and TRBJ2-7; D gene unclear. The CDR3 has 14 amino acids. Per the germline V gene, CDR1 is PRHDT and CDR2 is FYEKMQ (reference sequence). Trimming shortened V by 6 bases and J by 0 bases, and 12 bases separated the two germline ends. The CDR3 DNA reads TGTGCCAGCAGTTTGACGAGAAGCTCCTACGAGCAGTACTTC. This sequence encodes CASSLTRSSYEQYF.

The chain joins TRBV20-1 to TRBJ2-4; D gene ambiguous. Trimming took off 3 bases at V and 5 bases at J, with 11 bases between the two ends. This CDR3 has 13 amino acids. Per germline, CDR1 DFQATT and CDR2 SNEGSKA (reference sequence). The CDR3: CSARAGSQNIQYF. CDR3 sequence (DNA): TGCAGTGCTAGGGCCGGTAGCCAAAACATTCAGTACTTC.

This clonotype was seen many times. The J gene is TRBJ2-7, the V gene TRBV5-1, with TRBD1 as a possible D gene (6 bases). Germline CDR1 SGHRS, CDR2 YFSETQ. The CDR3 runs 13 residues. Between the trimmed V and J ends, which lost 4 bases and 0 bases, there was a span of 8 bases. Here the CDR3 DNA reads TGCGCCAGCAGCCGGGACAACTCCTACGAGCAGTACTTC. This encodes CASSRDNSYEQYF.